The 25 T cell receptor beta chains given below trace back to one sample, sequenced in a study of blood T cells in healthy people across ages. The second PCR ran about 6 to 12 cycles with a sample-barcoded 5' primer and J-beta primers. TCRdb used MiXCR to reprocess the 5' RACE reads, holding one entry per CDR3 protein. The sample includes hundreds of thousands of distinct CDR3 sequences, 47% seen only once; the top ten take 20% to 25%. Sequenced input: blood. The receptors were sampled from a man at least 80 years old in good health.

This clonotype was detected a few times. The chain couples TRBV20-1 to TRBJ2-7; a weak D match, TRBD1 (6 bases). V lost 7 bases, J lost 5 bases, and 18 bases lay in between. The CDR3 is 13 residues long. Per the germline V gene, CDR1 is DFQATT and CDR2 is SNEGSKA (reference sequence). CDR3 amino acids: CSGERQAIDEQYF. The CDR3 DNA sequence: TGCAGTGGGGAACGACAGGCCATCGACGAGCAGTACTTC.

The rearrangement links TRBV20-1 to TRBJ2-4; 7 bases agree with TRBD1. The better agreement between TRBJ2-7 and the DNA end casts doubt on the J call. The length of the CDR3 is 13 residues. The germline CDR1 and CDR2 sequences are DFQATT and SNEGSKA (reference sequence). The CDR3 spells CSSSKGATYEQYF. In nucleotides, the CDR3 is TGCAGTTCCTCCAAGGGGGCTACCTACGAGCAGTACTTC.

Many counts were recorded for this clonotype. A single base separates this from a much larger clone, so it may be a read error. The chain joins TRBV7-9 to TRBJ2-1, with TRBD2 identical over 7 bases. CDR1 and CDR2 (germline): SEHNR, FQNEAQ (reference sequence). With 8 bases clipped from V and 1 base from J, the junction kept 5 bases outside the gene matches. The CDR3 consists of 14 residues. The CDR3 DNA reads TGTGCCAGCGTGGCGGGAGTTTCCTACAATGAGCAGTTCTTC. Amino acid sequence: CASVAGVSYNEQFF.

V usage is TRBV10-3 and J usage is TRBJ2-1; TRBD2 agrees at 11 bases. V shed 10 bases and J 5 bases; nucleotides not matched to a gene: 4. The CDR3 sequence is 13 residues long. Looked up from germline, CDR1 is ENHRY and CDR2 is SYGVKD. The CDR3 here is CATATSGNNEQFF. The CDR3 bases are TGTGCCACCGCGACTAGCGGGAACAATGAGCAGTTCTTC.

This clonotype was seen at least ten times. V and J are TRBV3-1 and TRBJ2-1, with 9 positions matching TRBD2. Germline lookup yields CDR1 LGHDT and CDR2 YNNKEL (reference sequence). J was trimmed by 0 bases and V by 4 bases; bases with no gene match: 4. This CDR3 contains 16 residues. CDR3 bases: TGTGCCAGCAGCCTTGTTAGCGGGGGCTCCTACAATGAGCAGTTCTTC. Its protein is CASSLVSGGSYNEQFF.

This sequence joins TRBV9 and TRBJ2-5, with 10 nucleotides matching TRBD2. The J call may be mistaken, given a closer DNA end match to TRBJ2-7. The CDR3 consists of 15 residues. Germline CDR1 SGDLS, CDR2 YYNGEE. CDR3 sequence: CASSVGPGLAREQYF. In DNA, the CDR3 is TGTGCCAGCAGCGTAGGCCCGGGACTAGCGCGCGAGCAGTACTTC.

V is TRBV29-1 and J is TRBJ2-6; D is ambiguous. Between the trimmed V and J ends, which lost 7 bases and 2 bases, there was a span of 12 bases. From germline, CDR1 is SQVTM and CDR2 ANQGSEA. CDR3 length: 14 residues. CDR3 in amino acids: CSALWAAGANVLTF. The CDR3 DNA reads TGCAGCGCGCTTTGGGCAGCTGGGGCCAACGTCCTGACTTTC.

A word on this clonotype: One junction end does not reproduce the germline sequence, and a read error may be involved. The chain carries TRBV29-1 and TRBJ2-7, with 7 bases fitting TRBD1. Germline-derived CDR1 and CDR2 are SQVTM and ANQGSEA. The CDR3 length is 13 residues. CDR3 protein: CSASGQATYERYF. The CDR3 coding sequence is TGCAGCGCCAGTGGACAGGCAACCTACGAGCGGTACTTC.

The CDR3 coding sequence is TGTGCCAGCAGCTTAAGTTCGTCGGGAAGGGAGCAGTTCTTC. Its protein product is CASSLSSSGREQFF. This chain joins TRBV7-2 and TRBJ2-1; TRBD2 is a possible D gene (5 bases). The germline V and J ends were trimmed by 2 bases and 10 bases, with 15 bases remaining between them. This CDR3 region has 14 residues. Germline CDR1 is SGHTA and CDR2 is FQGNSA.

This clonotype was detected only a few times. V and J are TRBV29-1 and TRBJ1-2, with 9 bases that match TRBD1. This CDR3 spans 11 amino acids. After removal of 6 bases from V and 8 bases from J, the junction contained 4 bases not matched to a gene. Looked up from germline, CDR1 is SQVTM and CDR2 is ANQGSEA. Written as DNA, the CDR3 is TGCAGCGTACAGGGGGCGGTCGGCTACACCTTC. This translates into CSVQGAVGYTF.

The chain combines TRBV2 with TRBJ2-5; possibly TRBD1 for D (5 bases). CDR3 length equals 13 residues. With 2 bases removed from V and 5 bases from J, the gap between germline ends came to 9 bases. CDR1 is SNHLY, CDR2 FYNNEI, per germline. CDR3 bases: TGTGCCAGCAGTGAACAGGGAATGGAGACCCAGTACTTC. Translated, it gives CASSEQGMETQYF.

This CDR3 is CASSQDWEGSDTQYF. In nucleotides, the CDR3 is TGCGCCAGCAGCCAAGATTGGGAGGGTTCAGATACGCAGTATTTT. The rearrangement links TRBV4-3 to TRBJ2-3; TRBD2 aligns across 7 bases. The germline CDR1 and CDR2 sequences are LGHNA and YSLEER. With V trimmed by 0 bases and J by 4 bases, 4 bases remained unmatched. The CDR3 loop spans 15 amino acids.

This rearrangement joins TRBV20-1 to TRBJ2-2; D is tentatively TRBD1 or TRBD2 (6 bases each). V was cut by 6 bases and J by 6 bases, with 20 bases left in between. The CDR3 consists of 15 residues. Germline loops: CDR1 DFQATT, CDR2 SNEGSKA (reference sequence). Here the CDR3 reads CSAPRPGARAGELFF. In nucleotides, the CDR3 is TGCAGTGCCCCCCGTCCGGGGGCGAGGGCCGGGGAGCTGTTTTTT.

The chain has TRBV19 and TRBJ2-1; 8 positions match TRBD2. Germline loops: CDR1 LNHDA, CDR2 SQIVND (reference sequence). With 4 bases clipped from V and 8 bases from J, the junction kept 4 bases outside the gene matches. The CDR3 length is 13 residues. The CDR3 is CASSKGLVYEQFF. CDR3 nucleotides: TGTGCCAGTAGTAAGGGACTAGTCTATGAGCAGTTCTTC.

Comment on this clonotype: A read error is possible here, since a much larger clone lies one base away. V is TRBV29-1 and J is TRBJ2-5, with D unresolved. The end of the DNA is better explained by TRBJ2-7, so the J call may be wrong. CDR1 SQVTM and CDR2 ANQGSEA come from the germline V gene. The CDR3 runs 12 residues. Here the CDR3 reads CSAWKETYEQYF. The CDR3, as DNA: TGCAGCGCCTGGAAGGAGACCTACGAGCAGTACTTC.

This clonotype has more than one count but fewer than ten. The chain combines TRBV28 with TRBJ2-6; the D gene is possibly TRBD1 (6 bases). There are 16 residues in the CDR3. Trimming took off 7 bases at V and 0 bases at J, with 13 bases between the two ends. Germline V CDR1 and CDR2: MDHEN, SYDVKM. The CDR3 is CASTGHTISGANVLTF. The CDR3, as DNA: TGTGCCAGCACGGGACACACAATCTCTGGGGCCAACGTCCTGACTTTC. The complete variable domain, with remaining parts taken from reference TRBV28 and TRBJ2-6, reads DVKVTQSSRYLVKRTGEKVFLECVQDMDHENMFWYRQDPGLGLRLIYFSYDVKMKEKGDIPEGYSVSREKKERFSLILESASTNQTSMYLCASTGHTISGANVLTFGAGSRLTVL.

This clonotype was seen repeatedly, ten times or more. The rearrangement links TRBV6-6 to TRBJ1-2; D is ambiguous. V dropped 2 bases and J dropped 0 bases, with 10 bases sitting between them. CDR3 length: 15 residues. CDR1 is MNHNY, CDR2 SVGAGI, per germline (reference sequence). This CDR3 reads CASSYEERANYGYTF. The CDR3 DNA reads TGTGCCAGCAGTTACGAGGAGAGAGCTAACTATGGCTACACCTTC.

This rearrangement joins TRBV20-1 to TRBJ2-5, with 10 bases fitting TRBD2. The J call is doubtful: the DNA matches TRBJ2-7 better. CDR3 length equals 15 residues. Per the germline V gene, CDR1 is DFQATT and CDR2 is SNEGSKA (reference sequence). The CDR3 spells CSARVGLAGAYEQYF. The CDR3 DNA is TGCAGTGCTAGAGTCGGTCTAGCGGGGGCCTACGAGCAGTACTTC.

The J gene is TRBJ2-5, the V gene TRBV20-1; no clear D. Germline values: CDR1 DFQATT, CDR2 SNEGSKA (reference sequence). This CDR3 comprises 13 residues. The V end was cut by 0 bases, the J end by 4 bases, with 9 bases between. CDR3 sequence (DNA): TGCAGTGCTAGAGAACCGTCCCCAGAGACCCAGTACTTC. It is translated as CSAREPSPETQYF.

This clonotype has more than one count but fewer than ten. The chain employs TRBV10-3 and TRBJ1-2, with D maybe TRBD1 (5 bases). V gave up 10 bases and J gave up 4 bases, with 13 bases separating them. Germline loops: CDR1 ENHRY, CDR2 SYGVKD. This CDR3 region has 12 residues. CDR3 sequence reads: CATQGYFYGYTF. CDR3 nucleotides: TGTGCCACCCAGGGATACTTCTATGGCTACACCTTC.

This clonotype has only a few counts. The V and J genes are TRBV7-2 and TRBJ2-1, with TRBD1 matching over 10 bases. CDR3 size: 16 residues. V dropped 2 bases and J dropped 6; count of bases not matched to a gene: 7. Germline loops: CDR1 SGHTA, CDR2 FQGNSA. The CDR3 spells CASSLTRDRGSNEQFF. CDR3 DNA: TGTGCCAGCAGCTTAACCCGGGACAGGGGCTCCAATGAGCAGTTCTTC.

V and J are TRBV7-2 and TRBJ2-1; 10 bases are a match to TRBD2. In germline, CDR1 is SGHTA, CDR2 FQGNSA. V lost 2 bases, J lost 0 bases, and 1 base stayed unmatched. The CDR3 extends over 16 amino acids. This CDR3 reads CASSLWTSGSYNEQFF. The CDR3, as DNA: TGTGCCAGCAGCTTATGGACTAGCGGCTCCTACAATGAGCAGTTCTTC.

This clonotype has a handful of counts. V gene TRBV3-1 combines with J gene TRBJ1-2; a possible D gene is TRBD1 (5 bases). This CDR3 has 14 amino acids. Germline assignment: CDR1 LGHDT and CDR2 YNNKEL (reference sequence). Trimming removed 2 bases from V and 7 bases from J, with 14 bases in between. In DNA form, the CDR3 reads TGTGCCAGCAGCCAACGGGAGGGGAGGAGTGGCTACACCTTC. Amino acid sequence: CASSQREGRSGYTF.

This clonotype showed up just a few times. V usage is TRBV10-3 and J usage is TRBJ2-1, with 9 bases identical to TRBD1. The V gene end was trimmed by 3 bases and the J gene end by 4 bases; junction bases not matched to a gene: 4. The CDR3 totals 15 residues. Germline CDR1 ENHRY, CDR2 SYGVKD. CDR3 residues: CAISDTGGEYNEQFF. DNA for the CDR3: TGTGCCATCAGTGACACAGGGGGCGAGTACAATGAGCAGTTCTTC.

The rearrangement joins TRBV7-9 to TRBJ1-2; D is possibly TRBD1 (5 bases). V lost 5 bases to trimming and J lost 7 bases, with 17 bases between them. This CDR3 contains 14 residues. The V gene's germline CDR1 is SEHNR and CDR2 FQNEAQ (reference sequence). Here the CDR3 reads CASSQDTLGGGYTF. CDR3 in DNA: TGTGCCAGCAGCCAGGACACCCTGGGTGGTGGCTACACCTTC.